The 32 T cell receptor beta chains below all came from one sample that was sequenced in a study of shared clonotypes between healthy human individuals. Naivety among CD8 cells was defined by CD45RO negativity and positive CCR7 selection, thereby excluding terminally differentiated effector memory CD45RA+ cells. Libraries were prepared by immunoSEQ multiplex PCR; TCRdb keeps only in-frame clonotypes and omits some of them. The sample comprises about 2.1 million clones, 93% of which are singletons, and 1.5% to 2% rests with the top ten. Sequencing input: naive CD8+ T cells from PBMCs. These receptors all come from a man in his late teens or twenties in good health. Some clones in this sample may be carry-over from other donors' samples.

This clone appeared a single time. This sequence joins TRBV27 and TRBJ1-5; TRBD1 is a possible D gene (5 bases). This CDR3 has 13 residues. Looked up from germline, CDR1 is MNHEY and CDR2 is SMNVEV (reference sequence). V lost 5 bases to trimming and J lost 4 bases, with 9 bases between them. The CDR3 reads CASSRGINQPQHF. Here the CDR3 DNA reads TGTGCCAGCAGTAGGGGTATTAATCAGCCCCAGCATTTT.

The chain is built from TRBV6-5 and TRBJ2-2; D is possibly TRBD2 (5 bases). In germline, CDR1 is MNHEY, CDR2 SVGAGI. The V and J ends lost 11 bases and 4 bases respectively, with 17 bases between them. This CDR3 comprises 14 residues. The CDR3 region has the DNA TGTGCCTCTCGGGATCCTTGGGGCACCGGGGAGCTGTTTTTT. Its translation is CASRDPWGTGELFF.

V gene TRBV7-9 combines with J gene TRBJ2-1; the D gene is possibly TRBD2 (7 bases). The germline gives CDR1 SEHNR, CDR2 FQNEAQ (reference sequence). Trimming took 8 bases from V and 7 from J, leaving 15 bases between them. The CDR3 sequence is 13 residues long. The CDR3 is CASEKGGMNEQFF. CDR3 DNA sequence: TGTGCCAGCGAGAAGGGGGGGATGAATGAGCAGTTCTTC. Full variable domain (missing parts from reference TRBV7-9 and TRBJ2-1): DTGVSQNPRHKITKRGQNVTFRCDPISEHNRLYWYRQTLGQGPEFLTYFQNEAQLEKSRLLSDRFSAERPKGSFSTLEIQRTEQGDSAMYLCASEKGGMNEQFFGPGTRLTVL.

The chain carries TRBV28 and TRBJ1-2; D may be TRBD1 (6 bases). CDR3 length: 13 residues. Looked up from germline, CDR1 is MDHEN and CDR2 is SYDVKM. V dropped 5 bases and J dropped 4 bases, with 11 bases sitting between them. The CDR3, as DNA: TGTGCCAGCAGTCAGGGGAAGGTCTATGGCTACACCTTC. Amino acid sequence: CASSQGKVYGYTF.

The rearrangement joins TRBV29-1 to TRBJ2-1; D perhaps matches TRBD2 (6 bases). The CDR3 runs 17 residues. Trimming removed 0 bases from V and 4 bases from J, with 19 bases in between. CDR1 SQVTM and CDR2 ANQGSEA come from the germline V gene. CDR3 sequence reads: CSVEDPGAEGTYNEQFF. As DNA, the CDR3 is TGCAGCGTTGAAGATCCCGGGGCGGAGGGGACTTACAATGAGCAGTTCTTC.

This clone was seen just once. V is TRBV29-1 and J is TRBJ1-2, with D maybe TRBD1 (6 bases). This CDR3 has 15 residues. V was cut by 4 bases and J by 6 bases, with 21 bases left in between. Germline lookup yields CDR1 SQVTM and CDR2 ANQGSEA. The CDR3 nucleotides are TGCAGCGTTGGAGGGACACAAATAAGGGAGGATGGCTACACCTTC. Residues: CSVGGTQIREDGYTF.

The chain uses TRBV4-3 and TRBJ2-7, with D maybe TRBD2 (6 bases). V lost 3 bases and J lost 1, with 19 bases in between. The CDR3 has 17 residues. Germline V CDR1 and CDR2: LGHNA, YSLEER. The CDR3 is CASSQDTNPGLSYEQYF. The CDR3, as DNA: TGCGCCAGCAGCCAGGACACAAACCCGGGACTGTCCTACGAGCAGTACTTC.

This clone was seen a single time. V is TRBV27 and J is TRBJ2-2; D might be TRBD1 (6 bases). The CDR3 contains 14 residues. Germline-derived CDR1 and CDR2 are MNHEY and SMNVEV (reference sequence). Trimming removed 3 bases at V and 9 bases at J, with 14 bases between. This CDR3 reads CASSFALGQRELFF. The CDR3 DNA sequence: TGTGCCAGCAGTTTTGCGTTAGGACAGAGGGAGCTGTTTTTT.

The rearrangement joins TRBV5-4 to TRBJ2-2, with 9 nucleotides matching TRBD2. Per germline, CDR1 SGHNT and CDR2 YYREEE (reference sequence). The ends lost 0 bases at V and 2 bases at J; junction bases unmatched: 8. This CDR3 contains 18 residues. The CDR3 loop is CASSLASLAGSNTGELFF. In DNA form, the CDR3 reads TGTGCCAGCAGCTTGGCGTCGCTAGCGGGATCCAACACCGGGGAGCTGTTTTTT.

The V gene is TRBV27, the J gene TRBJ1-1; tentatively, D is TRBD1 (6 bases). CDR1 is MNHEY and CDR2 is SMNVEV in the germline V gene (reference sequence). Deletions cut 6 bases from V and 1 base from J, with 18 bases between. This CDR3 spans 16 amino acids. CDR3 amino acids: CASSWETGGGNTEAFF. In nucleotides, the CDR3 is TGTGCCAGCAGCTGGGAGACAGGTGGGGGGAACACTGAAGCTTTCTTT.

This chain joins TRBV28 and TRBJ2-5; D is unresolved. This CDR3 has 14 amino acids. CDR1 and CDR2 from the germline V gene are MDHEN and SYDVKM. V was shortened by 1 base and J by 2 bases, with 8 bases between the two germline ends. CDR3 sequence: CASSLYAVQETQYF. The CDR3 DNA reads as TGTGCCAGCAGTTTATACGCGGTACAAGAGACCCAGTACTTC.

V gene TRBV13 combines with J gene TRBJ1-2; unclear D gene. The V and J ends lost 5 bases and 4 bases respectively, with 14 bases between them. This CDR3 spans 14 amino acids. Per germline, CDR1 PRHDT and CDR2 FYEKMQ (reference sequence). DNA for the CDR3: TGTGCCAGCAGCCCCTCGATGGAGGCCTATGGCTACACCTTC. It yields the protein CASSPSMEAYGYTF.

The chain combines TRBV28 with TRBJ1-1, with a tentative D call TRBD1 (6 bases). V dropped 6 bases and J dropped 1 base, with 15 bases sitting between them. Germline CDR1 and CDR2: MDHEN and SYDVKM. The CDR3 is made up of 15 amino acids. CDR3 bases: TGTGCCAGCAGCCACCGGGGGGCCTGGAACACTGAAGCTTTCTTT. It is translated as CASSHRGAWNTEAFF.

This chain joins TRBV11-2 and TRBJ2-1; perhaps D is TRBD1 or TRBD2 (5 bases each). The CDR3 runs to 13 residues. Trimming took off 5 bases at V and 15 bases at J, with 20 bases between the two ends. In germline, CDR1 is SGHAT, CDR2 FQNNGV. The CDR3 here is CASSHRDHRRPFF. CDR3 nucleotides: TGTGCCAGCAGCCACCGGGACCATAGACGTCCGTTCTTC.

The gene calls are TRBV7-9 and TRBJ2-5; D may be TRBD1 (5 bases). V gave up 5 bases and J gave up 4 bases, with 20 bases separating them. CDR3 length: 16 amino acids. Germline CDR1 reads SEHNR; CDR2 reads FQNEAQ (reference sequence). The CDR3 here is CASSPIAGNPTETQYF. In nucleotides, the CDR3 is TGTGCCAGCAGCCCCATCGCAGGGAACCCGACAGAGACCCAGTACTTC.

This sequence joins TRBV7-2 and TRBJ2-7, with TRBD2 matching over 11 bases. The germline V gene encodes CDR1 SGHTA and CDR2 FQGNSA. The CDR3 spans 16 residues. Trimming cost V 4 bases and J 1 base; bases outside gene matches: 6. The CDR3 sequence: CASSSDSGRASYEQYF. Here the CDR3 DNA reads TGTGCCAGCAGCTCTGATAGCGGGAGGGCTTCCTACGAGCAGTACTTC. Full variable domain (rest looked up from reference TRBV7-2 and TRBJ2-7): GAGVSQSPSNKVTEKGKDVELRCDPISGHTALYWYRQSLGQGLEFLIYFQGNSAPDKSGLPSDRFSAERTGGSVSTLTIQRTQQEDSAVYLCASSSDSGRASYEQYFGPGTRLTVT.

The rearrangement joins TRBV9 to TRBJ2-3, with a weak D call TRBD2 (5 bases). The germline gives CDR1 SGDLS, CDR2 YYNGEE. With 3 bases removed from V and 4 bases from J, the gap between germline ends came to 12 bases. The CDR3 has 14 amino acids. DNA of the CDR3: TGTGCCAGCAGCGCAAGCGGATACGCAGATACGCAGTATTTT. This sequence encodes CASSASGYADTQYF.

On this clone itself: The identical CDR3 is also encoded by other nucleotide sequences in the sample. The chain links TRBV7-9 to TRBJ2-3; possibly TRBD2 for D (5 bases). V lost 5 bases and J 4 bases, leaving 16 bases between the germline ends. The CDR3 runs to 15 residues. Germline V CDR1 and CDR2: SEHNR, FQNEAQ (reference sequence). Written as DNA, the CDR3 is TGTGCCAGCAGCCCGCCGTCACTAGTATCAGATACGCAGTATTTT. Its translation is CASSPPSLVSDTQYF.

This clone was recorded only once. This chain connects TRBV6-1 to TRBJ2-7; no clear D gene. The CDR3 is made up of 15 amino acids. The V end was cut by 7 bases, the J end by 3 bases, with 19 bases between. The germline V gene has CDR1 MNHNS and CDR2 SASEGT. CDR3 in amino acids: CASMDLWQFGYEQYF. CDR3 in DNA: TGTGCCAGCATGGACCTCTGGCAATTCGGCTACGAGCAGTACTTC.

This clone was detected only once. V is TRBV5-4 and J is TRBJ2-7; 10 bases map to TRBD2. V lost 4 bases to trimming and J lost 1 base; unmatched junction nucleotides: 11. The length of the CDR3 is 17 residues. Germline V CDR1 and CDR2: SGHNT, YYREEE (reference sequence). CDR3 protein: CASSPPPGLADSYEQYF. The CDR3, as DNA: TGTGCCAGCAGCCCGCCTCCTGGACTAGCGGATTCCTACGAGCAGTACTTC. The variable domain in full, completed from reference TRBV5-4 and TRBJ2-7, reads ETGVTQSPTHLIKTRGQQVTLRCSSQSGHNTVSWYQQALGQGPQFIFQYYREEENGRGNFPPRFSGLQFPNYSSELNVNALELDDSALYLCASSPPPGLADSYEQYFGPGTRLTVT.

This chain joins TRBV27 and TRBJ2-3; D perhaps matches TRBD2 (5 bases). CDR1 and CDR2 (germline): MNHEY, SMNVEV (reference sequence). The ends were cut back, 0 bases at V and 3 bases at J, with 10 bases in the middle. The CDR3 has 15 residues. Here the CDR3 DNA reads TGTGCCAGCAGTTTATCGAGGGCCGGGACAGATACGCAGTATTTT. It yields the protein CASSLSRAGTDTQYF.

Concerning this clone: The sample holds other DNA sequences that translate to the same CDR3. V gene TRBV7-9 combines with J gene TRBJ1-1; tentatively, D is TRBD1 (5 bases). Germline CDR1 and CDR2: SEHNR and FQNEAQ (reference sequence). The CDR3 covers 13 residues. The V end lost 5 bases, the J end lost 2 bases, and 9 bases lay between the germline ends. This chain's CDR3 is CASSVTGNTEAFF. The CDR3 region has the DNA TGTGCCAGCAGCGTAACAGGTAACACTGAAGCTTTCTTT.

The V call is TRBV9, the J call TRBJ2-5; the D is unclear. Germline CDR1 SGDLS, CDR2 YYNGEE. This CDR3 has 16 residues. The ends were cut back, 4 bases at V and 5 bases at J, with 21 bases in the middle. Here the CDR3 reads CASSLRAAGPGETQYF. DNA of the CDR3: TGTGCCAGCAGCCTCCGCGCGGCAGGCCCTGGGGAGACCCAGTACTTC.

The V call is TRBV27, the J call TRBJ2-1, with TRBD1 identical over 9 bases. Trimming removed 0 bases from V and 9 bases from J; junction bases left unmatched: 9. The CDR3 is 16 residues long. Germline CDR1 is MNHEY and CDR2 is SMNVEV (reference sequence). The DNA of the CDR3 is TGTGCCAGCAGTTTATCGTGGGGGACAGGGATCACTGAGCAGTTCTTC. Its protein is CASSLSWGTGITEQFF.

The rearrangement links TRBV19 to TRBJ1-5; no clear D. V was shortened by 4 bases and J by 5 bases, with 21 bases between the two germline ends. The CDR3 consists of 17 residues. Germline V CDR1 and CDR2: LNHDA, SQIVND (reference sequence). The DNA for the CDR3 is TGTGCCAGTAGTACCCTACCAGGAACTAATTTTTATCAGCCCCAGCATTTT. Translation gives CASSTLPGTNFYQPQHF.

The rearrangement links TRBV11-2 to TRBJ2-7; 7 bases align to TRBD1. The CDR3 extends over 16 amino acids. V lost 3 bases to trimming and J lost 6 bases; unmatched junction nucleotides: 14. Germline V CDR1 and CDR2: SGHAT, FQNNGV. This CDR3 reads CASSLILGDRSGEQYF. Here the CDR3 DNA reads TGTGCCAGCAGCTTGATCTTGGGGGACAGAAGCGGCGAGCAGTACTTC.

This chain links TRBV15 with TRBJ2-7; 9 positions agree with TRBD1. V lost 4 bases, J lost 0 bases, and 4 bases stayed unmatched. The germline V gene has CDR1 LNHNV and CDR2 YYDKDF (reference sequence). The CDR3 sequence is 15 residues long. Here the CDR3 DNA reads TGTGCCACCAGCACGGGACAGGGATTCTCCTACGAGCAGTACTTC. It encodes CATSTGQGFSYEQYF.

The CDR3: CASSQDYSGTDTQYF. In nucleotides, the CDR3 is TGCGCCAGCAGCCAAGATTACTCAGGCACAGATACGCAGTATTTT. The V and J genes are TRBV4-3 and TRBJ2-3; D gene unclear. The germline V gene encodes CDR1 LGHNA and CDR2 YSLEER. The CDR3 extends over 15 amino acids. The germline V and J ends were trimmed by 0 bases and 1 base, with 8 bases remaining between them.

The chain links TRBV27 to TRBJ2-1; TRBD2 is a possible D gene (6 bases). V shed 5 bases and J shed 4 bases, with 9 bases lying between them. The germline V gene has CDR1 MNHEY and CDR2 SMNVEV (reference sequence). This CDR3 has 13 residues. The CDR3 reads CASSGTLYNEQFF. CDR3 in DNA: TGTGCCAGCAGTGGGACTCTATACAATGAGCAGTTCTTC.

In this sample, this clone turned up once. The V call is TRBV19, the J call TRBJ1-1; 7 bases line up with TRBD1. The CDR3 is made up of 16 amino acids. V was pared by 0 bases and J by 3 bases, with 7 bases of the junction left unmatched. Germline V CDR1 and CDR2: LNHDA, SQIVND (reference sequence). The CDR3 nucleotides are TGTGCCAGTAGTATAGACGACAGGGTAGGAGACACTGAAGCTTTCTTT. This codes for CASSIDDRVGDTEAFF.

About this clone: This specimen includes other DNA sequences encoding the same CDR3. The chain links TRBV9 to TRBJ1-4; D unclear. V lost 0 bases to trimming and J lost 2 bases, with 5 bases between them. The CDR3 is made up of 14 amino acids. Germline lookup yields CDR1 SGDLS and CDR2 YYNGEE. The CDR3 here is CASSVGSTNEKLFF. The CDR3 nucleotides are TGTGCCAGCAGCGTAGGGTCTACTAATGAAAAACTGTTTTTT.

CDR3 nucleotides: TGCGCCAGCAGCTTGGGTCGGGGAGCCACCTACGAGCAGTACTTC. Translated, it gives CASSLGRGATYEQYF. The rearrangement uses TRBV5-1 and TRBJ2-7, with D possibly being TRBD2 (5 bases). Trimming pared 0 bases from V and 2 bases from J, leaving 12 bases between. Per germline, CDR1 SGHRS and CDR2 YFSETQ. The CDR3 covers 15 residues. Combining the CDR3 with reference TRBV5-1 and TRBJ2-7 gives the whole variable domain KAGVTQTPRYLIKTRGQQVTLSCSPISGHRSVSWYQQTPGQGLQFLFEYFSETQRNKGNFPGRFSGRQFSNSRSEMNVSTLELGDSALYLCASSLGRGATYEQYFGPGTRLTVT.